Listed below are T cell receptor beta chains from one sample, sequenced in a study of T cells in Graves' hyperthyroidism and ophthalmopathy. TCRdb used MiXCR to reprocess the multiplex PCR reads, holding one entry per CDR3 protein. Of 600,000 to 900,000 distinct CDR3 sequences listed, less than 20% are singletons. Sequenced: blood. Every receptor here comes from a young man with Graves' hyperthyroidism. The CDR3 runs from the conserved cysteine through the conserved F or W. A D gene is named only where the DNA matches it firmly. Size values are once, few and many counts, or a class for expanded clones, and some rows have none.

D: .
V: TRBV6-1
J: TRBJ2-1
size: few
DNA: TGTGCCAGCAGCCGGGACTACCTTCAAGGGGGTGAGCAGTTCTTC
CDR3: CASSRDYLQGGEQFF

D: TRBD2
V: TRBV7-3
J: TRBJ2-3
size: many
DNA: TGTGCCAGCAGCTTAAAGGCTAGCGGGAGAACAGATACGCAGTATTTT
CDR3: CASSLKASGRTDTQYF

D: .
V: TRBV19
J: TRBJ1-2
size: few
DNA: TGTGCCAGTAGGTGGAACTATGGCTACACCTTC
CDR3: CASRWNYGYTF

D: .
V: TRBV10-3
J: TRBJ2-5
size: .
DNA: TGTGCCATCAGTGTTTCGGTAGGGGTGGAGACCCAGTACTTC
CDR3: CAISVSVGVETQYF

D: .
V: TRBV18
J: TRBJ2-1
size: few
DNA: TGTGCCAGCTCACGCGACCCCAACGGCGAGCAGTTCTTC
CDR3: CASSRDPNGEQFF

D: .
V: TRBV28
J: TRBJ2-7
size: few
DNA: TGTGCCAGCAGTTTACTCGAATACGAGCAGTACTTC
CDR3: CASSLLEYEQYF

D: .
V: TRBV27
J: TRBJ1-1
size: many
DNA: TGTGCCAGCAGGCGCTCAGGGTACACTGAAGCTTTCTTT
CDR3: CASRRSGYTEAFF

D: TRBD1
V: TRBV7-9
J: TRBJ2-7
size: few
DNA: TGTGCCAGCAGCTTATCGGGACAGGGAGTGCCCCACGAGCAGTACTTC
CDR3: CASSLSGQGVPHEQYF

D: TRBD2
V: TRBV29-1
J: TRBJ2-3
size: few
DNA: TGCAGCGTCCGCAGGACTAGCGGGAATCCAGATACGCAGTATTTT
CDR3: CSVRRTSGNPDTQYF

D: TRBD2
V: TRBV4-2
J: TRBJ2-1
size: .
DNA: TGTGCCAGCAGCCAAGACTTCTCTCGGGGAGGGAGTGAGCAGTTCTTC
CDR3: CASSQDFSRGGSEQFF

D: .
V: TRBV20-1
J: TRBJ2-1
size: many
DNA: TGCAGTGCTAGGCGGCTCCGAGGGTCGTACCTAAATGAGCAGTTCTTC
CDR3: CSARRLRGSYLNEQFF

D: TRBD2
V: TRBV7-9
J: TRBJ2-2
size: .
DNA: TGTGCCAGCAGCTTTCCGGGAGGAGCTTCGGGGGAGCTGTTTTTT
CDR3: CASSFPGGASGELFF

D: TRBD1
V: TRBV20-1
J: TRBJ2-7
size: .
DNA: TGCAGTGCTAGAGCCCCGGGACAGGGGACTGACGAGCAGTACTTC
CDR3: CSARAPGQGTDEQYF

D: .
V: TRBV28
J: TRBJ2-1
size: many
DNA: TGTGCCAGCAGTCGCCGCGGGGAGCAGTTCTTC
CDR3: CASSRRGEQFF

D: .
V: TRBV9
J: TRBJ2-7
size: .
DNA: TGTGCCAGCGCCCAGGGCCACTCCTACGAGCAGTACTTC
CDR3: CASAQGHSYEQYF

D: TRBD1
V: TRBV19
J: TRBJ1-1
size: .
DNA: TGTGCCAGTAGTGCGGACAGGGGGCCCTTCCGAGAAGCTTTCTTT
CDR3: CASSADRGPFREAFF

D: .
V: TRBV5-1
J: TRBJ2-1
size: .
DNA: TGCGCCAGCAGCTTGGAGGGCCAGCACCACAATGAGCAGTTCTTC
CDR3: CASSLEGQHHNEQFF

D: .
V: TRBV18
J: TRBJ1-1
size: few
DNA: TGTGCCAGCTCACCAAGGGGAGCAGGGGACACTGAAGCTTTCTTT
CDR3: CASSPRGAGDTEAFF

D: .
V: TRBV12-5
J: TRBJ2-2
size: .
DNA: TGTGCTAGTGGTTTGGCTCGGGCTGCCCCTAGGATCGGGGAGCTGTTTTTT
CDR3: CASGLARAAPRIGELFF

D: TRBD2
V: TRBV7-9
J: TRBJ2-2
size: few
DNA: TGTGCCAGCAGCTCGCGGGAGTTAGGCGGGGAGCTGTTTTTT
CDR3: CASSSRELGGELFF

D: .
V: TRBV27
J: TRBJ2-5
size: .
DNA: TGTGCCAGCAGTTTAGCCCCCTGGGAGACCCAGTACTTC
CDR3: CASSLAPWETQYF

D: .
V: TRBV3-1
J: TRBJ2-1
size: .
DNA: TGTGCCAGCAGCCAAGATGTCGCTGACAATGAGCAGTTCTTC
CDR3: CASSQDVADNEQFF

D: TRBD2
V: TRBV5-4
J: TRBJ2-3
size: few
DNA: TGTGCCAGCAGCTTTTGGACTAGGAGCACAGATACGCAGTATTTT
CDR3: CASSFWTRSTDTQYF

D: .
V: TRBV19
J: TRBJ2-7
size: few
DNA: TGTGCCAGTAGTTGGGCAGGGGAATACGAGCAGTACTTC
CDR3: CASSWAGEYEQYF

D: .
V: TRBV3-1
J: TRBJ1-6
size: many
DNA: TGTGCCAGCAGCCTGGGGGGTTCACCCCTCCACTTT
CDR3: CASSLGGSPLHF

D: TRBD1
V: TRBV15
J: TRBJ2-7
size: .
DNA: TGTGCCACCAGCGGAACAGGGGTCGACGAGCAGTACTTC
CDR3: CATSGTGVDEQYF

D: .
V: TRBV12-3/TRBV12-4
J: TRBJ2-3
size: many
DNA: TGTGCCAGCAGTTTATCGACAGGTTTCCTCACAGATACGCAGTATTTT
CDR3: CASSLSTGFLTDTQYF

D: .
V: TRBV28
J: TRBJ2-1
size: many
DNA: TGTGCCAGCACGCGCGCCCAATCCTACAATGAGCAGTTCTTC
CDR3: CASTRAQSYNEQFF

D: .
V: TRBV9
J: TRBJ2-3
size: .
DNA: TGTGCCAGCAGCCCAACCTCGGCAGGGAGCACAGATACGCAGTATTTT
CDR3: CASSPTSAGSTDTQYF

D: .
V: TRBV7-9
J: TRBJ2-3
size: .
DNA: TGTGCCAGCAGCTCCGAAAGTAGCACAGATACGCAGTATTTT
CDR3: CASSSESSTDTQYF

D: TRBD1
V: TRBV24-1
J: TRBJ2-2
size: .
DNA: TGTGCCACCAGTGAAGGGACAGCGAACACCGGGGAGCTGTTTTTT
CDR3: CATSEGTANTGELFF

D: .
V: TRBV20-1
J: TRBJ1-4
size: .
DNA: TGCAGTGCTAGTTTGACAGGCAGTAATGAAAAACTGTTTTTT
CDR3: CSASLTGSNEKLFF

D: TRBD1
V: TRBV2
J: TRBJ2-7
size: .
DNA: TGTGCCAGCAGTGGGGTGACAGGGCACATCTCCTACGAGCAGTACTTC
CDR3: CASSGVTGHISYEQYF

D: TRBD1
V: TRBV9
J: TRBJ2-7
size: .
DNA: TGTGCCAGCAGCGATGGGGGACAGGACACCCACGAGCAGTACTTC
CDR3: CASSDGGQDTHEQYF

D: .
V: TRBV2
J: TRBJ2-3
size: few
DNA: TGTGCCAGCAGAATCCGGGGAATACTCACAGATACGCAGTATTTT
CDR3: CASRIRGILTDTQYF

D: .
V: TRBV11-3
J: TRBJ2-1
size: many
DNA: TGTGCCAGCAGCTTAGTTCAGCGGAGCTACAATGAGCAGTTCTTC
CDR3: CASSLVQRSYNEQFF

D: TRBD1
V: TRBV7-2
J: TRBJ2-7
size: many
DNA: TGTGCCAGCAGCACGAACCCGACAGGGACCCTCTACGAGCAGTACTTC
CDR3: CASSTNPTGTLYEQYF

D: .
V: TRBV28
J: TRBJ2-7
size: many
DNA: TGTGCCAGCAGTTCACAGGGAGTGCAGTACTTC
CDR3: CASSSQGVQYF

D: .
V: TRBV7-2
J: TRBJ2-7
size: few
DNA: TGTGCCAGCAGCTTCACCGGACAGCCCCCCTACGAGCAGTACTTC
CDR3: CASSFTGQPPYEQYF

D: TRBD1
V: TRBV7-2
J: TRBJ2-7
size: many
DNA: TGTGCCAGCAGCTTAGTGTCCGGGACAGGGTACGAGCAGTACTTC
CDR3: CASSLVSGTGYEQYF

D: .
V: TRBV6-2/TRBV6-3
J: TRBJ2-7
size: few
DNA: TGTGCCAGCAGTTCCATCCGAGGGCAGGGTCACTACGAGCAGTACTTC
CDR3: CASSSIRGQGHYEQYF

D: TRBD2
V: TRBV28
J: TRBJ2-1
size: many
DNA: TGTGCCAGCAGTTCCTGGACTAGCGGTTACAATGAGCAGTTCTTC
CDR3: CASSSWTSGYNEQFF

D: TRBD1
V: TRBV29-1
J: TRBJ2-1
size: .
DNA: TGCAGCTACCCGGGACAGGGTAGCAATGAGCAGTTCTTC
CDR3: CSYPGQGSNEQFF

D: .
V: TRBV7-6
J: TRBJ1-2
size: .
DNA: TGTGCCAGCAGCTTAGAAGCAGGTGTGAGCACTATCTATGGCTACACCTTC
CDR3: CASSLEAGVSTIYGYTF

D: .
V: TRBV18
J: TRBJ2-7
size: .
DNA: TGTGCCAGCTCACCAGTATCCCGCGCGTACGAGCAGTACTTC
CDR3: CASSPVSRAYEQYF

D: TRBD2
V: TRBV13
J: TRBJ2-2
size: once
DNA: TGTGCCAGCAGCGCGACTAGCGGGAGCGTCCCCGGGGAGCTGTTTTTT
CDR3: CASSATSGSVPGELFF

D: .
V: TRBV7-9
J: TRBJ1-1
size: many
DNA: TGTGCCAGCAGCCCGAGGACCGCAAGTGAAAACCCTGAAGCTTTCTTT
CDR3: CASSPRTASENPEAFF

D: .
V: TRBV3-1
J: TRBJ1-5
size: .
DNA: TGTGCCAGCAGCTATGCTCGGGGCAATCAGCCCCAGCATTTT
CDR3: CASSYARGNQPQHF